A selection of T cell receptor beta chains follows, all from one sample in a study of control samples from healthy donors and cancer patients. The table came from immunoSEQ multiplex PCR; TCRdb's copy has only in-frame clones and leaves some out. The sample contains roughly 100,000 clones, about 92% of which appear only once. What was sequenced was blood. These receptors originate from a woman younger than 30 in good health. The CDR3 runs from the conserved cysteine through the conserved F or W. The order of the fields is clone size, D gene, J gene, V gene, CDR3 protein, CDR3 DNA. The D gene is left open where the match is weak. Clone size is given for some rows only: seen once, a few or many times, or a class if the clone is expanded.

>NA|NA|TRBJ2-1|TRBV25-1
CASSDLGVSEQFF
TGTGCCAGCAGTGATCTCGGGGTGAGTGAGCAGTTCTTC
>NA|NA|TRBJ1-2|TRBV5-6
CASSTSGSGGYTF
TGTGCCAGCAGCACCTCGGGATCTGGCGGCTACACCTTC
>NA|TRBD1|TRBJ1-5|TRBV5-4
CASSHLTGTAIQPQHF
TGTGCCAGCAGCCATCTGACCGGGACAGCCATCCAGCCCCAGCATTTT
>NA|NA|TRBJ1-5|TRBV6-5
CASSYEGGQPQHF
TGTGCCAGCAGTTACGAGGGAGGGCAGCCCCAGCATTTT
>NA|NA|TRBJ1-3|TRBV28
CASRESTGFGNTIYF
TGTGCCAGCAGAGAGTCTACAGGGTTTGGAAACACCATATATTTT
>once|TRBD1|TRBJ1-3|TRBV5-4
CASSLQGGSGNTIYF
TGTGCCAGCAGCCTGCAGGGGGGTTCTGGAAACACCATATATTTT
>NA|NA|TRBJ2-7|TRBV6-5
CASSPRQYNYEQYF
TGTGCCAGCAGTCCGCGACAGTATAACTACGAGCAGTACTTC
>NA|NA|TRBJ1-2|TRBV19
CASSSIRNGYTF
TGTGCCAGTAGCAGTATCAGGAATGGCTACACCTTC
>NA|NA|TRBJ2-1|TRBV18
CASSPLPWQGPYNEQFF
TGTGCCAGCTCACCACTCCCTTGGCAGGGACCATACAATGAGCAGTTCTTC
>NA|NA|TRBJ2-7|TRBV15
CATSRDPPLSSYEQYF
TGTGCCACCAGCAGAGATCCCCCTCTCAGCTCCTACGAGCAGTACTTC
>NA|NA|TRBJ1-1|TRBV9
CASSGEPDYMNTEAFF
TGTGCCAGCAGCGGTGAGCCCGACTATATGAACACTGAAGCTTTCTTT
>NA|NA|TRBJ2-1|TRBV5-6
CASSFQGDEPGWSYNEQFF
TGTGCCAGCAGCTTCCAAGGGGACGAGCCAGGATGGTCCTACAATGAGCAGTTCTTC
>NA|TRBD2|TRBJ2-3|TRBV5-1
CASSPGPGLAGTDTQYF
TGCGCCAGCAGCCCGGGGCCAGGACTAGCGGGTACAGATACGCAGTATTTT
>once|NA|TRBJ1-5|TRBV10-2
CASSNRVDQPQHF
TGCGCCAGCTCGAACAGGGTAGACCAGCCCCAGCATTTT
>NA|TRBD2|TRBJ2-7|TRBV11-3
CASSLVSGSEEQYF
TGTGCCAGCAGCTTAGTTAGCGGGAGCGAGGAGCAGTACTTC
>NA|NA|TRBJ2-7|TRBV7-8
CASSLSTDLHEQYF
TGTGCCAGCAGCTTAAGTACAGACCTTCATGAGCAGTACTTC
>NA|TRBD2|TRBJ2-2|TRBV6-5
CASSAGGPGGELFF
TGTGCCAGCTCAGCGGGAGGGCCCGGCGGGGAGCTGTTTTTT
>NA|TRBD1|TRBJ1-6|TRBV6-1
CASSEAGGHSPLHF
TGTGCCAGCAGTGAAGCAGGGGGCCATTCACCCCTCCACTTT
>NA|NA|TRBJ2-1|TRBV15
CATSRITGNEQFF
TGTGCCACCAGCAGAATAACAGGGAATGAGCAGTTCTTC
>NA|NA|TRBJ1-2|TRBV19
CASSILPGGGGGYTF
TGTGCCAGTAGTATACTCCCTGGCGGGGGCGGTGGCTACACCTTC
>NA|NA|TRBJ1-1|TRBV6-5
CASSWRANTEAFF
TGTGCCAGCTCCTGGCGGGCAAACACTGAAGCTTTCTTT
>NA|NA|TRBJ1-6|TRBV21-1
CASSRGYDSPLHF
TGTGCCAGCAGCAGAGGGTATGATTCACCCCTCCACTTT
>NA|TRBD2|TRBJ2-1|TRBV30
CAWSPQGLASPNEQFF
TGTGCCTGGAGTCCACAGGGACTAGCGTCCCCCAATGAGCAGTTCTTC
>NA|TRBD1|TRBJ1-5|TRBV10-3
CAIRGTENQPQHF
TGTGCCATCAGGGGGACAGAGAATCAGCCCCAGCATTTT
>NA|NA|TRBJ1-2|TRBV24-1
CATRGGTTKYSYTF
TGTGCCACCCGCGGGGGGACTACCAAATATAGCTACACCTTC
>NA|TRBD1|TRBJ2-5|TRBV7-9
CASSLRQGAGETQYF
TGTGCCAGCAGCTTGCGACAGGGGGCTGGGGAGACCCAGTACTTC
>once|TRBD2|TRBJ2-7|TRBV6-1
CASSERASGRAYEQYF
TGTGCCAGCAGTGAGAGAGCTAGCGGGAGGGCCTACGAGCAGTACTTC
>NA|NA|TRBJ1-1|TRBV6-5
CASSLDRSTEAFF
TGTGCCAGCAGCCTCGACAGGTCCACTGAAGCTTTCTTT
>NA|TRBD1|TRBJ1-5|TRBV30
CAWRPGTGGSQPQHF
TGTGCCTGGAGACCCGGGACAGGGGGCTCTCAGCCCCAGCATTTT
>NA|NA|TRBJ1-1|TRBV30
CAWSFRIMNTEAFF
TGTGCCTGGAGTTTCAGGATCATGAACACTGAAGCTTTCTTT
>NA|NA|TRBJ2-3|TRBV28
CASSFSSNEFRTSTDTQYF
TGTGCCAGCAGTTTTTCATCCAACGAGTTTCGGACTAGCACAGATACGCAGTATTTT
>once|TRBD1|TRBJ2-7|TRBV10-3
CAMARTGPSSYEQYF
TGTGCCATGGCGCGGACAGGCCCTAGCTCCTACGAGCAGTACTTC
>NA|NA|TRBJ1-1|TRBV24-1
CATSDSGGFKTEAFF
TGTGCCACCAGTGACAGTGGAGGGTTTAAGACTGAAGCTTTCTTT
>NA|TRBD1|TRBJ1-2|TRBV19
CASTTRDRAVYGYTF
TGTGCCAGTACCACCCGGGACAGAGCTGTCTATGGCTACACCTTC
>NA|TRBD2|TRBJ2-3|TRBV11-3
CASSAGTSGTDTDTQYF
TGTGCCAGCAGTGCCGGGACTAGCGGGACCGACACAGATACGCAGTATTTT
>once|TRBD1|TRBJ1-4|TRBV25-1
CASSVGQRRGKLFF
TGTGCCAGCAGTGTGGGACAGAGGAGAGGAAAACTGTTTTTT
>NA|NA|TRBJ1-1|TRBV27
CASSPRGQGEAFF
TGTGCCAGCAGTCCTCGTGGGCAGGGCGAAGCTTTCTTT
>once|NA|TRBJ1-3|TRBV2
CASSELGRASGNTIYF
TGTGCCAGCAGTGAACTAGGCAGGGCCTCTGGAAACACCATATATTTT
>few|TRBD1|TRBJ1-2|TRBV4-2
CASSQDLRGRQGKGYTF
TGTGCCAGCAGCCAAGATCTCCGCGGGCGACAGGGCAAAGGCTACACCTTC
>NA|NA|TRBJ2-3|TRBV13
CASSSRDGYSTDTQYF
TGTGCCAGCAGCTCAAGGGACGGTTATAGCACAGATACGCAGTATTTT
>NA|TRBD1|TRBJ1-1|TRBV5-4
CASSSPGQGRKAFF
TGTGCCAGCAGCTCACCGGGACAGGGCAGAAAAGCTTTCTTT
>NA|NA|TRBJ2-7|TRBV3-1/TRBV3-2
CASSQVPTHYEQYF
TGTGCCAGCAGCCAAGTTCCGACTCACTACGAGCAGTACTTC
>NA|NA|TRBJ1-2|TRBV16
CASSQSGQEIYGYTF
TGTGCCAGCAGCCAATCTGGGCAGGAGATCTATGGCTACACCTTC
>NA|NA|TRBJ2-7|TRBV3-1/TRBV3-2
CASSQDNSQSSYEQYF
TGTGCCAGCAGCCAAGATAATAGCCAAAGCTCCTACGAGCAGTACTTC
>NA|TRBD2|TRBJ2-1|TRBV5-4
CASSHLTSGRAVEQFF
TGTGCCAGCAGCCACCTGACTAGCGGGAGGGCCGTTGAGCAGTTCTTC
>NA|NA|TRBJ2-6|TRBV6-5
CASMGGPGANVLTF
TGTGCCAGCATGGGGGGCCCTGGGGCCAACGTCCTGACTTTC
>NA|NA|TRBJ1-1|TRBV28
CASSFGDIYTEAFF
TGTGCCAGCAGTTTTGGGGACATCTACACTGAAGCTTTCTTT
>NA|NA|TRBJ1-2|TRBV12-3/TRBV12-4
CASVQANYGYTF
TGTGCCAGCGTCCAGGCTAACTATGGCTACACCTTC
>NA|TRBD1|TRBJ2-5|TRBV29-1
CSSSLGQGKTQYF
TGCAGCTCTTCACTTGGACAGGGAAAGACCCAGTACTTC
>once|TRBD2|TRBJ2-2|TRBV4-1
CASSQEKGAGGNTGELFF
TGCGCCAGCAGCCAAGAGAAGGGAGCGGGAGGGAACACCGGGGAGCTGTTTTTT